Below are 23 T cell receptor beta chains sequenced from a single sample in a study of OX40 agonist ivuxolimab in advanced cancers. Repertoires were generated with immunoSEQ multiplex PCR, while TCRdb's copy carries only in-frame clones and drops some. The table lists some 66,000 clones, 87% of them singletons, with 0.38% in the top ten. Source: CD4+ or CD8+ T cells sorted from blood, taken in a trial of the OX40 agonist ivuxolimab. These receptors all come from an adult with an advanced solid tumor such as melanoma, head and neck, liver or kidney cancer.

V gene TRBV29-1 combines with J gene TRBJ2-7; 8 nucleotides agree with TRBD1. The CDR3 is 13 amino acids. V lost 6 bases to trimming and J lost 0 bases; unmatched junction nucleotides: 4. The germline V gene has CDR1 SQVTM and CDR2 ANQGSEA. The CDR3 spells CSVGGQGSYEQYF. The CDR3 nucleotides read TGCAGCGTGGGCGGACAGGGCTCCTACGAGCAGTACTTC.

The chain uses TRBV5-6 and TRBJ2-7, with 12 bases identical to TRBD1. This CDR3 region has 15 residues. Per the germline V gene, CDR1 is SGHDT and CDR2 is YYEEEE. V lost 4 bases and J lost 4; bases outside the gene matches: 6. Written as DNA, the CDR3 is TGTGCCAGCAGCGACGGGGGACAGGGGGCGTACGAGCAGTACTTC. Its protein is CASSDGGQGAYEQYF.

CDR3 residues: CASSSVAGVFTGELFF. In DNA form, the CDR3 reads TGTGCCAGCAGCTCAGTAGCGGGGGTGTTCACCGGGGAGCTGTTTTTT. The chain recombines TRBV5-4 with TRBJ2-2, with TRBD2 matching 9 bases. CDR3 size: 16 residues. The V gene's germline CDR1 is SGHNT and CDR2 YYREEE (reference sequence). Germline trimming cut 3 bases from V and 4 bases from J; bases unmatched to any gene: 7.

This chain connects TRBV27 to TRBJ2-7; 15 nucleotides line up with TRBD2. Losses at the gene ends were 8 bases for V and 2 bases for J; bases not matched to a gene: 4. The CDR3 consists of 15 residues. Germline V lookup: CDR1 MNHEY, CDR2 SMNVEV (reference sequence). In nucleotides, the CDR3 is TGTGCCAGCCCGGGACTAGCGGGGGGCCCCTACGAGCAGTACTTC. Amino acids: CASPGLAGGPYEQYF.

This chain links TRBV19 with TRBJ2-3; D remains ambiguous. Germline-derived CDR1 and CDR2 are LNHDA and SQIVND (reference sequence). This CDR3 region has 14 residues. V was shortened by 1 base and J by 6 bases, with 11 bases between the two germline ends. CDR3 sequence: CASSIGRLGDTQYF. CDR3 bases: TGTGCCAGTAGTATAGGGCGTCTAGGGGATACGCAGTATTTT. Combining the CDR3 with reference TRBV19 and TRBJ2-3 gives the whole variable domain DGGITQSPKYLFRKEGQNVTLSCEQNLNHDAMYWYRQDPGQGLRLIYYSQIVNDFQKGDIAEGYSVSREKKESFPLTVTSAQKNPTAFYLCASSIGRLGDTQYFGPGTRLTVL.

The CDR3 DNA sequence: TGTGCCAGCAGCCAAGATGGTGGGGGGGAAGCTTTCTTT. Its protein is CASSQDGGGEAFF. The chain joins TRBV5-4 to TRBJ1-1, with D possibly TRBD1 on 5 matching bases. This CDR3 spans 13 amino acids. The ends were cut back, 4 bases at V and 8 bases at J, with 15 bases in the middle. Germline CDR1 and CDR2: SGHNT and YYREEE (reference sequence). Variable domain in full (rest from reference TRBV5-4 and TRBJ1-1): ETGVTQSPTHLIKTRGQQVTLRCSSQSGHNTVSWYQQALGQGPQFIFQYYREEENGRGNFPPRFSGLQFPNYSSELNVNALELDDSALYLCASSQDGGGEAFFGQGTRLTVV.

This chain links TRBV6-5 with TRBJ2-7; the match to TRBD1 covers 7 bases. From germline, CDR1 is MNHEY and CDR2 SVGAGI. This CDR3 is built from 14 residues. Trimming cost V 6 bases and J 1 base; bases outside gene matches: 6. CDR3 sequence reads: CASRTGLWSYEQYF. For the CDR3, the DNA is TGTGCCAGCAGGACAGGGTTATGGTCCTACGAGCAGTACTTC.

The CDR3 spells CASTLGDGYTF. CDR3 nucleotide sequence: TGTGCCAGCACGCTTGGGGATGGCTACACCTTC. The chain couples TRBV5-4 to TRBJ1-2, with unresolved D. Germline V CDR1 and CDR2: SGHNT, YYREEE (reference sequence). Trimming took off 6 bases at V and 6 bases at J, with 9 bases between the two ends. The CDR3 spans 11 residues.

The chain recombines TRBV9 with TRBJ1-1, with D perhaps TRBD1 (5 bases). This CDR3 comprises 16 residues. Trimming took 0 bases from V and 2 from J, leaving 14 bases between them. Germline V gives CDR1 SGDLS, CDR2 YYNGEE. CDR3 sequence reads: CASSVDAGRANTEAFF. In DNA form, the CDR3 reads TGTGCCAGCAGCGTAGACGCGGGGCGCGCCAACACTGAAGCTTTCTTT.

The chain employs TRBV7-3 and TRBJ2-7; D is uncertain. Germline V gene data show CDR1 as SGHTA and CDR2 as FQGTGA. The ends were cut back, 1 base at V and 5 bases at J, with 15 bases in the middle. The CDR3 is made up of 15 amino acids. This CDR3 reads CASSLNRGGLDEQYF. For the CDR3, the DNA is TGTGCCAGCAGCTTAAACCGTGGTGGGCTAGACGAGCAGTACTTC.

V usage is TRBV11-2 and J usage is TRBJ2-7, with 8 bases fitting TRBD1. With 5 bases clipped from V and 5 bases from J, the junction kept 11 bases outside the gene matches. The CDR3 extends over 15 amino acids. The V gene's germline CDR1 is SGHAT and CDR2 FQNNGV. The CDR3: CASSPLTGADHEQYF. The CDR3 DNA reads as TGTGCCAGCAGCCCTTTGACAGGGGCGGACCACGAGCAGTACTTC.

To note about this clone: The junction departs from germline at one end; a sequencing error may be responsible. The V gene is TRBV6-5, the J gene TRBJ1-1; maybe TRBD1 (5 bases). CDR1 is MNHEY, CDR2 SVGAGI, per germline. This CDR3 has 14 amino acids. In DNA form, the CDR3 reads TGTGCCAGCAGTTACTCAGAGCAGGGTGGGGAAGCTTCCTTT. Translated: CASSYSEQGGEASF.

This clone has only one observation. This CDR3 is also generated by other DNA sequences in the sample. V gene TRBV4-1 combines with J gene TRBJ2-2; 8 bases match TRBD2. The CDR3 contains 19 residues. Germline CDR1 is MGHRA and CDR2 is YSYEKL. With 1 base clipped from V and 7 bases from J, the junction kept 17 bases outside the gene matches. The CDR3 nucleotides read TGCGCCAGCAGCCAAGTCATAAGGCGTCGGGGGGGGCTGAACGGGGAGCTGTTTTTT. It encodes CASSQVIRRRGGLNGELFF.

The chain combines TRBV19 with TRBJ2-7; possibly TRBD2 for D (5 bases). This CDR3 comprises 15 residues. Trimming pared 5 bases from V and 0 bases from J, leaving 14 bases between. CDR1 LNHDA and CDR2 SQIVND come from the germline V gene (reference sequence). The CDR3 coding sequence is TGTGCCAGTAGTGTCCCCCGGGGTAACTCCTACGAGCAGTACTTC. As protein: CASSVPRGNSYEQYF.

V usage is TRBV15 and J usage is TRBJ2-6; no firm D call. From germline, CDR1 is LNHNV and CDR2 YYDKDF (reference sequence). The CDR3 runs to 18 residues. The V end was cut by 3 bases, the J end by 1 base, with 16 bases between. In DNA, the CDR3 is TGTGCCACCAGCAGTGAAAAACTCAGCTATTCTGGGGCCAACGTCCTGACTTTC. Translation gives CATSSEKLSYSGANVLTF.

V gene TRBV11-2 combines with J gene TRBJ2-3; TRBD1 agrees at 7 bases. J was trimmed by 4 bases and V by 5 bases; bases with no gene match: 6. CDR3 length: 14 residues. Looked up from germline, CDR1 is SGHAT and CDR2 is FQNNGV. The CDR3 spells CASSPRTGSDTQYF. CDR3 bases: TGTGCCAGCAGCCCGAGGACAGGTTCAGATACGCAGTATTTT.

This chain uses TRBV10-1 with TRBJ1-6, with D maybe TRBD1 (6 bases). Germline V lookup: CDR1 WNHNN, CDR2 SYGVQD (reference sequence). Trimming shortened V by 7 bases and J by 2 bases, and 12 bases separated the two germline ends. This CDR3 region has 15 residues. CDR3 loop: CASIHRVTYNSPLHF. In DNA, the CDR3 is TGCGCCAGCATACACAGGGTAACCTATAATTCACCCCTCCACTTT.

Here the CDR3 reads CASSRDIGGMELFF. Written as DNA, the CDR3 is TGTGCCAGCAGTCGAGACATCGGGGGGATGGAGCTGTTTTTT. This sequence joins TRBV2 and TRBJ2-2; 7 bases match TRBD2. J was trimmed by 10 bases and V by 5 bases; bases with no gene match: 10. Germline CDR1 reads SNHLY; CDR2 reads FYNNEI. The CDR3 runs to 14 residues. The entire variable domain, with the rest obtained from reference TRBV2 and TRBJ2-2, is as follows: EPEVTQTPSHQVTQMGQEVILRCVPISNHLYFYWYRQILGQKVEFLVSFYNNEISEKSEIFDDQFSVERPDGSNFTLKIRSTKLEDSAMYFCASSRDIGGMELFFGEGSRLTVL.

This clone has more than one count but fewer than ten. The CDR3 sequence is CASSQYRGSAYEQYF. CDR3 bases: TGTGCCAGCAGTCAATACAGGGGTAGCGCCTACGAGCAGTACTTC. The J gene is TRBJ2-7, the V gene TRBV11-2; 7 bases match TRBD1. Germline CDR1 SGHAT, CDR2 FQNNGV. The CDR3 sequence is 15 residues long. V was clipped by 6 bases and J by 2 bases; unmatched bases: 10.

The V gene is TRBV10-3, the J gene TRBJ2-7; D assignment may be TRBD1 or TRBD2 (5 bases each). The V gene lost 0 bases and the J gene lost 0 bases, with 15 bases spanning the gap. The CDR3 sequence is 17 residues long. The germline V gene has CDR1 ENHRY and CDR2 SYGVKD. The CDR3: CAISESPGDRFSYEQYF. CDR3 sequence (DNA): TGTGCCATCAGTGAGTCGCCCGGGGACCGCTTCTCCTACGAGCAGTACTTC.

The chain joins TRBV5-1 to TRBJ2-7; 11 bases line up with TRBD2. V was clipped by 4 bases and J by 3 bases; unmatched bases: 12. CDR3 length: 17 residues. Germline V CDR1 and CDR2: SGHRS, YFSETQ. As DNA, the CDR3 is TGCGCCAGCAGCCCTGGGGTAGCGGGGGGGATTCGCTACGAGCAGTACTTC. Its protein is CASSPGVAGGIRYEQYF.

CDR3 residues: CASSPGGSYNEQFF. The CDR3, as DNA: TGTGCCAGCAGCCCGGGGGGGTCCTACAATGAGCAGTTCTTC. The chain couples TRBV7-2 to TRBJ2-1; TRBD2 matches 8 bases. The trim removed 5 bases at V and 1 base at J, leaving 1 base unmatched. CDR3 length: 14 residues. The germline CDR1 and CDR2 sequences are SGHTA and FQGNSA.

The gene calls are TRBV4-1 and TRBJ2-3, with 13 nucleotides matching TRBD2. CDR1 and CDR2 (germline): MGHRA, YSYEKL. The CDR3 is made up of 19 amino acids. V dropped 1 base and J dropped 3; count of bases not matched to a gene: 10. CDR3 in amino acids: CASSQALTSGGAWTDTQYF. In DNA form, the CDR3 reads TGCGCCAGCAGCCAAGCCCTCACTAGCGGGGGGGCATGGACAGATACGCAGTATTTT.